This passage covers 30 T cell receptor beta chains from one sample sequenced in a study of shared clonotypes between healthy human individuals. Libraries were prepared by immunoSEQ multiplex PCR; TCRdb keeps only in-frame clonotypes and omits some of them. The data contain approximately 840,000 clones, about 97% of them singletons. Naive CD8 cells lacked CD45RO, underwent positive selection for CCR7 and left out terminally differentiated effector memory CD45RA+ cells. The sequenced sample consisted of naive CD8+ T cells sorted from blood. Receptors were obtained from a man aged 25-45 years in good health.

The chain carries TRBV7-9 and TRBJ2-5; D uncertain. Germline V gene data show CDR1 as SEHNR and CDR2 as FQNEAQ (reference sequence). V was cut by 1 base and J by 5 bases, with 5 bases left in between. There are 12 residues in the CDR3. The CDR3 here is CASSLVWETQYF. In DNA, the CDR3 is TGTGCCAGCAGCTTAGTTTGGGAGACCCAGTACTTC. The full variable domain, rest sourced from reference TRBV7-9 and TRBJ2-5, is DTGVSQNPRHKITKRGQNVTFRCDPISEHNRLYWYRQTLGQGPEFLTYFQNEAQLEKSRLLSDRFSAERPKGSFSTLEIQRTEQGDSAMYLCASSLVWETQYFGPGTRLLVL.

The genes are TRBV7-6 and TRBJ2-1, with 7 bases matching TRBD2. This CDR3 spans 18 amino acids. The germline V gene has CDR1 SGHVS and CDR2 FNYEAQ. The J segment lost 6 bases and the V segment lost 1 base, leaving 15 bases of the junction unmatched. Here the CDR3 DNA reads TGTGCCAGCAGCTTAGAATACTGGCGGGAGTCCCCCGGCAATGAGCAGTTCTTC. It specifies CASSLEYWRESPGNEQFF.

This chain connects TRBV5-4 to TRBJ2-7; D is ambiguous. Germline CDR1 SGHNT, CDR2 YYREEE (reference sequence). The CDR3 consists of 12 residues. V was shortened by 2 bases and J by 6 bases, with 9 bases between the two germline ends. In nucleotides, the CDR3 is TGTGCCAGCAGCTTACAAAGCCGCGAGCAGTACTTC. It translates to CASSLQSREQYF.

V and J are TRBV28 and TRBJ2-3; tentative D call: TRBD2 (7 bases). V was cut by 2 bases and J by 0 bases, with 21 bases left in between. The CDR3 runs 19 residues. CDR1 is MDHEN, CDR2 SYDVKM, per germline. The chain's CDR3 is CASSLPREGVFTSTDTQYF. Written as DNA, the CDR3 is TGTGCCAGCAGTTTACCCAGGGAGGGGGTTTTTACTAGCACAGATACGCAGTATTTT.

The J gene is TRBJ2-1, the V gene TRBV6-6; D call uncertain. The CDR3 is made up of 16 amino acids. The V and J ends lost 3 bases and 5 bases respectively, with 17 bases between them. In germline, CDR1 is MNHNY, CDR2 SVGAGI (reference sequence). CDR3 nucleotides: TGTGCCAGCAGTTATCTAGGAAGCCATGGGGACAATGAGCAGTTCTTC. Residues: CASSYLGSHGDNEQFF.

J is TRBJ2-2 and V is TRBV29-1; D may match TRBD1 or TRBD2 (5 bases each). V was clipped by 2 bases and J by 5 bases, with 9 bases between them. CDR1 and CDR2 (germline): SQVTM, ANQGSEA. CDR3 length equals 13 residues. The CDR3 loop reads CSVEMGETGELFF. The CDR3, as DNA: TGCAGCGTTGAAATGGGGGAAACCGGGGAGCTGTTTTTT.

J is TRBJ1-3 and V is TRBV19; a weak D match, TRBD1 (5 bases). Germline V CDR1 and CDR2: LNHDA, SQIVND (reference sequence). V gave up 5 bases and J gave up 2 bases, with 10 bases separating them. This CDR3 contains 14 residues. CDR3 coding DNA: TGTGCCAGTAGTTTCAGGGAGCCTGGAAACACCATATATTTT. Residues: CASSFREPGNTIYF.

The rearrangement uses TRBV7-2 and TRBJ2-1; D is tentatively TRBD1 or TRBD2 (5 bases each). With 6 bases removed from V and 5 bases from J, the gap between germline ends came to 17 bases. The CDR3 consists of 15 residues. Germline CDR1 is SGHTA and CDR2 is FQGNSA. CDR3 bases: TGTGCCAGCAGACATCCGGGACGGTCCGACAATGAGCAGTTCTTC. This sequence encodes CASRHPGRSDNEQFF.

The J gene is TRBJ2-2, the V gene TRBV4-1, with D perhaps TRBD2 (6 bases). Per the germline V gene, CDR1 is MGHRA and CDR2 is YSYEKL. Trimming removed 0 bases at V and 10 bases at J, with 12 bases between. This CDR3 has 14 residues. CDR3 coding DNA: TGCGCCAGCAGCCAAGATCCGAGGCGGGAGGAGCTGTTTTTT. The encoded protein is CASSQDPRREELFF.

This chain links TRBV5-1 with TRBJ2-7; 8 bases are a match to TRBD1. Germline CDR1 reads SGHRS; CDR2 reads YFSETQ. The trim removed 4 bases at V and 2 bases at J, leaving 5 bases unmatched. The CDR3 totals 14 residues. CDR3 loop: CASSKRQGTYEQYF. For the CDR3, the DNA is TGCGCCAGCAGCAAACGACAGGGGACCTACGAGCAGTACTTC.

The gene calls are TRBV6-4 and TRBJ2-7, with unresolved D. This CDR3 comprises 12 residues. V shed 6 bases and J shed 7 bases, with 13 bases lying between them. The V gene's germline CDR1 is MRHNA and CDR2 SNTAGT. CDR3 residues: CASSATVWEQYF. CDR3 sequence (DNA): TGTGCCAGCAGCGCGACGGTCTGGGAGCAGTACTTC.

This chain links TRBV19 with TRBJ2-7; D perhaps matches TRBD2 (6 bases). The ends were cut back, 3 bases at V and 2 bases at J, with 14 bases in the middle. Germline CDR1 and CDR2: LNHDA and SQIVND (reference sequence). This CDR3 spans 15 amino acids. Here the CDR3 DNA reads TGTGCCAGTAGTATTATTAGCGGAGGGGCCTACGAGCAGTACTTC. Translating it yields CASSIISGGAYEQYF. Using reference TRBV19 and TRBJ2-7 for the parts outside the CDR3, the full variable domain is DGGITQSPKYLFRKEGQNVTLSCEQNLNHDAMYWYRQDPGQGLRLIYYSQIVNDFQKGDIAEGYSVSREKKESFPLTVTSAQKNPTAFYLCASSIISGGAYEQYFGPGTRLTVT.

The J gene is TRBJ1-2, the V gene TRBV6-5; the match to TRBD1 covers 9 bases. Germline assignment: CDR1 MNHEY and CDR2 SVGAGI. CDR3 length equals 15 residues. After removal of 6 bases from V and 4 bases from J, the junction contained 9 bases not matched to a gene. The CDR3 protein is CASSPGQGILYGYTF. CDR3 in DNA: TGTGCCAGCAGCCCGGGACAGGGAATACTCTATGGCTACACCTTC.

The CDR3 coding sequence is TGTGCCAGCAGTCAGGACAGGGTGGATCAGCCCCAGCATTTT. Its protein product is CASSQDRVDQPQHF. This chain uses TRBV7-9 with TRBJ1-5; TRBD1 matches at 8 bases. CDR3 size: 14 residues. Germline V gene lookup returns CDR1 SEHNR and CDR2 FQNEAQ (reference sequence). V trimming: 6 bases; J trimming: 5 bases; junction bases outside the gene matches: 6.

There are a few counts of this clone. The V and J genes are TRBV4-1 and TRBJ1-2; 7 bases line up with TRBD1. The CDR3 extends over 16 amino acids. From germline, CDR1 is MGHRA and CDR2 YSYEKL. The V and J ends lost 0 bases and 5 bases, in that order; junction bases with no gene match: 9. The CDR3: CASSQERAPTGYGYTF. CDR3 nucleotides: TGCGCCAGCAGCCAAGAAAGAGCCCCGACAGGGTATGGCTACACCTTC.

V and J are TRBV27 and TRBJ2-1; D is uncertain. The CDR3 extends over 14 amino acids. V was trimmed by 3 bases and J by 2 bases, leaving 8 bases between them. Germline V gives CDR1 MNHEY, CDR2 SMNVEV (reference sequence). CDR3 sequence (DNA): TGTGCCAGCAGTTTGTCATCCGCCTACAATGAGCAGTTCTTC. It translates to CASSLSSAYNEQFF.

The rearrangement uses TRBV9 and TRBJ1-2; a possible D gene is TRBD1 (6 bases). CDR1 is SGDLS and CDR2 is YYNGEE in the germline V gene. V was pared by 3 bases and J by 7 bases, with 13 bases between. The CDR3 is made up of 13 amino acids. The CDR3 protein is CASSGYRDSGYTF. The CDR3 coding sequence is TGTGCCAGCAGCGGGTACAGGGATAGTGGCTACACCTTC. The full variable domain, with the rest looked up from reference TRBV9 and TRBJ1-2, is DSGVTQTPKHLITATGQRVTLRCSPRSGDLSVYWYQQSLDQGLQFLIQYYNGEERAKGNILERFSAQQFPDLHSELNLSSLELGDSALYFCASSGYRDSGYTFGSGTRLTVV.

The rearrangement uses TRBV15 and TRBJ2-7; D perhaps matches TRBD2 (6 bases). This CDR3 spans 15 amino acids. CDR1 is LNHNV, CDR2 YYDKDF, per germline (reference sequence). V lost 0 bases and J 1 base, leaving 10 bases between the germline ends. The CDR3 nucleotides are TGTGCCACCAGCAGAGATCTAGGACTATCCTACGAGCAGTACTTC. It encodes CATSRDLGLSYEQYF. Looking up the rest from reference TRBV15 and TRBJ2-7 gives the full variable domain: DAMVIQNPRYQVTQFGKPVTLSCSQTLNHNVMYWYQQKSSQAPKLLFHYYDKDFNNEADTPDNFQSRRPNTSFCFLDIRSPGLGDTAMYLCATSRDLGLSYEQYFGPGTRLTVT.

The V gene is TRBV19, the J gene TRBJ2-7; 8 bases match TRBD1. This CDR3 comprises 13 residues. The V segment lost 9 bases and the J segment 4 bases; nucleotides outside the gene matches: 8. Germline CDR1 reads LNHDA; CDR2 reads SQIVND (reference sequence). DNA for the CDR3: TGTGCCAGCTGTAAGGGGACAGGATACGAGCAGTACTTC. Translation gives CASCKGTGYEQYF.

The CDR3 DNA sequence: TGTGCCAGCAGCTTAACAGGGGGCGGTGAGACCCAGTACTTC. It translates to CASSLTGGGETQYF. V gene TRBV7-3 combines with J gene TRBJ2-5; TRBD1 matches at 7 bases. Germline values: CDR1 SGHTA, CDR2 FQGTGA. J lost 5 bases, V lost 0 bases, and 3 bases had no gene match. This CDR3 comprises 14 residues.

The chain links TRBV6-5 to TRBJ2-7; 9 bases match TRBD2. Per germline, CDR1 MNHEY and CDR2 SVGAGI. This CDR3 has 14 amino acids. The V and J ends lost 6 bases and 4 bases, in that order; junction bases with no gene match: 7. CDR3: CASSTGTSTYEQYF. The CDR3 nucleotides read TGTGCCAGCAGCACCGGGACTAGCACTTACGAGCAGTACTTC.

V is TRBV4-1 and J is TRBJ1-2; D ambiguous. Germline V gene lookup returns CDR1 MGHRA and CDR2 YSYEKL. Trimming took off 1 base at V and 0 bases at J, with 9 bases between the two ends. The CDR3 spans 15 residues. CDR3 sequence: CASSQGRVANYGYTF. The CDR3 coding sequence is TGCGCCAGCAGCCAAGGGAGGGTAGCTAACTATGGCTACACCTTC.

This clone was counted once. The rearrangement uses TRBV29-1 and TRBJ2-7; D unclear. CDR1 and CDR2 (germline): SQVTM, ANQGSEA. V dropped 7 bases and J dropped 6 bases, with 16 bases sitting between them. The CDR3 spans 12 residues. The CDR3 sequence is CSASVPGVEQYF. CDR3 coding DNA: TGCAGCGCATCGGTACCTGGGGTCGAGCAGTACTTC.

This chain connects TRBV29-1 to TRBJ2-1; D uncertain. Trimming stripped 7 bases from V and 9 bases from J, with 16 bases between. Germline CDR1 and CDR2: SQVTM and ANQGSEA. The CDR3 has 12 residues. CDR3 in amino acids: CSDRTLRGEQFF. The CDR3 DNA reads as TGCAGCGATCGGACGCTACGTGGTGAGCAGTTCTTC.

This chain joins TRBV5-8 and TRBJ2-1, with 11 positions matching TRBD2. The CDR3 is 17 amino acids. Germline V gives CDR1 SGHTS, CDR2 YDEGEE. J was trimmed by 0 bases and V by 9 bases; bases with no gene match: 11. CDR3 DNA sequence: TGTGCCAACATAGCGGGAGGGCCTCCGAGCTCCTACAATGAGCAGTTCTTC. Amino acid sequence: CANIAGGPPSSYNEQFF.

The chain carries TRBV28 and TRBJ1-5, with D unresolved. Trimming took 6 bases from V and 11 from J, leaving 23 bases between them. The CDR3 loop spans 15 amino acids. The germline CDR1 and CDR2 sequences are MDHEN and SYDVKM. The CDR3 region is CASSSHLDQALAQHF. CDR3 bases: TGTGCCAGCAGCTCACATCTCGACCAGGCCTTAGCCCAGCATTTT.

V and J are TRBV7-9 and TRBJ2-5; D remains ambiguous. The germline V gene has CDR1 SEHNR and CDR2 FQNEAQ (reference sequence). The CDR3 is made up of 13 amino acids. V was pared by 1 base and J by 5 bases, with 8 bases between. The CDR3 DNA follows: TGTGCCAGCAGCTTAGTAGGGTCGGAGACCCAGTACTTC. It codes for CASSLVGSETQYF.

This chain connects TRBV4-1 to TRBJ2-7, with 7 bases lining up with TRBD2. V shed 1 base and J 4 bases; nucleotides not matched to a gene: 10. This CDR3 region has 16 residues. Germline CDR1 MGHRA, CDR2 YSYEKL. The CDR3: CASSQAVSSGSYEQYF. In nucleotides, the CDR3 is TGCGCCAGCAGCCAAGCGGTGTCTAGCGGCTCTTACGAGCAGTACTTC.

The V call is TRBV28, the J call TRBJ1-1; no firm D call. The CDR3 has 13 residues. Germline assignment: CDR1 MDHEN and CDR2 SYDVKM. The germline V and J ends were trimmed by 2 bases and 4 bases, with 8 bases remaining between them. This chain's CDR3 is CASSLGPRTEAFF. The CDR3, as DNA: TGTGCCAGCAGTTTAGGACCACGCACTGAAGCTTTCTTT.

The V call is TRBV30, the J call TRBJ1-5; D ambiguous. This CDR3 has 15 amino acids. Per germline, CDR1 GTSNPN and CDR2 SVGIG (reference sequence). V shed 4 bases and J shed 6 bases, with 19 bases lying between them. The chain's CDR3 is CAWTPPGFLGQPQHF. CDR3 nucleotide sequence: TGTGCCTGGACACCACCGGGATTTTTGGGTCAGCCCCAGCATTTT.